The TCR beta chain described here comes from a study of pediatric ulcerative colitis. Assay: immunoSEQ multiplex PCR; the TCRdb copy retains only in-frame clones and omits some. The data contain 10,000 or so clones, 88% of them seen just once; the ten biggest clones take up roughly 7%. V lost 3 bases, J lost 0 bases, and 11 bases lay in between. The CDR3 consists of 15 residues. CDR1 is SNHLY and CDR2 is FYNNEI in the germline V gene. This chain uses TRBV2 with TRBJ1-2; perhaps TRBD1 as D (5 bases). The source material was blood. This TCR derives from a girl aged 5-17 years with moderate ulcerative colitis. The CDR3 is CASSDAQGANYGYTF. In nucleotides, the CDR3 is TGTGCCAGCAGTGACGCCCAGGGTGCTAACTATGGCTACACCTTC.